These 17 T cell receptor beta chains came from one sample sequenced in a study of shared clonotypes between healthy human individuals. CD45RO negativity and positive selection for CCR7 defined naive CD8 cells, a population that excluded terminally differentiated effector memory CD45RA+ cells. Assay: immunoSEQ multiplex PCR; the TCRdb copy retains only in-frame clones and omits some. The repertoire holds around 2,000,000 clones, with 85% to 95% as singletons. The sequenced sample consisted of naive CD8+ T cells sorted from blood. All receptors come from a man between 18 and 29 years old in good health.

This sequence joins TRBV10-1 and TRBJ2-1; a possible D gene is TRBD2 (5 bases). Trimming cost V 2 bases and J 1 base, with 9 bases left between them. Looked up from germline, CDR1 is WNHNN and CDR2 is SYGVQD (reference sequence). This CDR3 comprises 15 residues. The CDR3, as DNA: TGCGCCAGCAGTGAGGACTATACTTCCTACAATGAGCAGTTCTTC. It encodes CASSEDYTSYNEQFF.

This clone was seen a single time. This chain links TRBV4-1 with TRBJ2-7; weak D call: TRBD1 (6 bases). V was pared by 0 bases and J by 4 bases, with 13 bases between. Germline-derived CDR1 and CDR2 are MGHRA and YSYEKL. The CDR3 has 15 amino acids. The CDR3 reads CASSQDPPGEYEQYF. CDR3 nucleotide sequence: TGCGCCAGCAGCCAAGACCCCCCAGGGGAGTACGAGCAGTACTTC.

The chain uses TRBV4-3 and TRBJ1-5; D unresolved. The CDR3 runs to 14 residues. Germline V lookup: CDR1 LGHNA, CDR2 YSLEER. Trimming left V 1 base short and J 5 bases short, with 9 bases between. The CDR3 spells CASSQAPNYQPQHF. The CDR3 DNA follows: TGCGCCAGCAGCCAAGCCCCCAATTATCAGCCCCAGCATTTT.

The rearrangement joins TRBV5-6 to TRBJ1-5; a possible D gene is TRBD1 (6 bases). Germline lookup yields CDR1 SGHDT and CDR2 YYEEEE. The CDR3 spans 15 residues. Trimming took 2 bases from V and 11 from J, leaving 20 bases between them. The chain's CDR3 is CASSFGGWGEWAQHF. The CDR3 coding sequence is TGTGCCAGCAGCTTTGGGGGCTGGGGGGAATGGGCCCAGCATTTT.

The J gene is TRBJ2-7, the V gene TRBV5-6; D is unresolved. The CDR3 has 13 amino acids. Trimming removed 3 bases from V and 3 bases from J, with 10 bases in between. The germline gives CDR1 SGHDT, CDR2 YYEEEE. CDR3 sequence reads: CASSSQMNYEQYF. The CDR3 bases are TGTGCCAGCAGCTCTCAGATGAACTACGAGCAGTACTTC.

J is TRBJ2-3 and V is TRBV2, with D possibly matching TRBD2 (6 bases). Germline V gene data show CDR1 as SNHLY and CDR2 as FYNNEI. V was trimmed by 7 bases and J by 2 bases, leaving 19 bases between them. CDR3 size: 16 residues. CDR3 nucleotides: TGTGCCAGCATCGGGACTTGGTCAGGCCCCACAGATACGCAGTATTTT. It encodes CASIGTWSGPTDTQYF.

The V gene is TRBV4-3, the J gene TRBJ2-7, with D possibly being TRBD1 or TRBD2 (5 bases each). The V end was cut by 5 bases, the J end by 2 bases, with 13 bases between. The CDR3 contains 14 residues. Germline CDR1 is LGHNA and CDR2 is YSLEER. The CDR3 sequence: CASSAGWGTYEQYF. CDR3 coding DNA: TGCGCCAGCAGCGCAGGGTGGGGGACCTACGAGCAGTACTTC.

CDR3: CASSFGDYEQYF. CDR3 bases: TGTGCCAGCAGCTTCGGGGACTACGAGCAGTACTTC. V is TRBV11-3 and J is TRBJ2-7, with D possibly matching TRBD2 (5 bases). The CDR3 covers 12 residues. Germline lookup yields CDR1 SGHNT and CDR2 YENEEA. V lost 3 bases and J 3 bases, leaving 6 bases between the germline ends. Filled out from reference TRBV11-3 and TRBJ2-7, the complete variable domain reads EAGVVQSPRYKIIEKKQPVAFWCNPISGHNTLYWYLQNLGQGPELLIRYENEEAVDDSQLPKDRFSAERLKGVDSTLKIQPAELGDSAVYLCASSFGDYEQYFGPGTRLTVT.

This chain uses TRBV5-1 with TRBJ2-5, with D perhaps TRBD2 (6 bases). The CDR3 is made up of 15 amino acids. Germline CDR1 is SGHRS and CDR2 is YFSETQ. V dropped 4 bases and J dropped 0 bases, with 13 bases sitting between them. CDR3 protein: CASSPLSGDQETQYF. The CDR3 DNA reads as TGCGCCAGCAGCCCCTTGTCGGGAGACCAAGAGACCCAGTACTTC. Full variable domain (rest looked up from reference TRBV5-1 and TRBJ2-5): KAGVTQTPRYLIKTRGQQVTLSCSPISGHRSVSWYQQTPGQGLQFLFEYFSETQRNKGNFPGRFSGRQFSNSRSEMNVSTLELGDSALYLCASSPLSGDQETQYFGPGTRLLVL.

The chain recombines TRBV2 with TRBJ2-7, with 9 bases lining up with TRBD1. Germline V gene lookup returns CDR1 SNHLY and CDR2 FYNNEI. The CDR3 is 11 amino acids. The CDR3 nucleotides are TGTGCTTCGGACAGGGGATACGAGCAGTACTTC. Amino acid sequence: CASDRGYEQYF.

This chain links TRBV4-3 with TRBJ2-6; no reliable D call. V lost 2 bases and J 0 bases, leaving 5 bases between the germline ends. Germline V gene data show CDR1 as LGHNA and CDR2 as YSLEER. This CDR3 contains 15 residues. The CDR3 here is CASSQKGSGANVLTF. The CDR3 nucleotides read TGCGCCAGCAGCCAAAAAGGCTCTGGGGCCAACGTCCTGACTTTC.

The V call is TRBV19, the J call TRBJ1-2; a possible D gene is TRBD1 (5 bases). The CDR3 is 12 residues long. CDR1 is LNHDA, CDR2 SQIVND, per germline (reference sequence). Trimming pared 5 bases from V and 10 bases from J, leaving 14 bases between. The CDR3 protein is CASSGGVDLYTF. CDR3 DNA: TGTGCCAGTAGTGGGGGAGTAGATCTCTACACCTTC.

The rearrangement joins TRBV11-2 to TRBJ2-7, with D possibly TRBD1 on 6 matching bases. The CDR3 length is 14 residues. V was shortened by 1 base and J by 6 bases, with 13 bases between the two germline ends. In germline, CDR1 is SGHAT, CDR2 FQNNGV. The CDR3 DNA follows: TGTGCCAGCAGCTTAGGGCAGGGGAAGAGCGAGCAGTACTTC. This codes for CASSLGQGKSEQYF.

This clone has only a few counts. The chain links TRBV7-9 to TRBJ1-6; D may be TRBD1 (6 bases). This CDR3 is built from 11 residues. The ends were cut back, 5 bases at V and 14 bases at J, with 10 bases in the middle. The germline V gene encodes CDR1 SEHNR and CDR2 FQNEAQ (reference sequence). The DNA of the CDR3 is TGTGCCAGCAGCCGGGACACAACCCTCCACTTT. Residues: CASSRDTTLHF.

As to this clone: In the same sample, other DNA sequences code for this CDR3. V and J are TRBV30 and TRBJ2-3; no firm D call. V was pared by 0 bases and J by 3 bases, with 4 bases between. The germline V gene encodes CDR1 GTSNPN and CDR2 SVGIG (reference sequence). This CDR3 has 12 residues. The CDR3 loop reads CAWSVSTDTQYF. DNA of the CDR3: TGTGCCTGGAGTGTAAGTACAGATACGCAGTATTTT.

This clone is a singleton in its sample. V usage is TRBV9 and J usage is TRBJ2-7; TRBD2 agrees at 10 bases. CDR1 and CDR2 (germline): SGDLS, YYNGEE. Unmatched junction bases numbered 12, after V lost 3 bases and J lost 3 bases. This CDR3 region has 17 residues. The CDR3 DNA is TGTGCCAGCAGCGGACGGACTAGCGGTGCCAACGTCTACGAGCAGTACTTC. It yields the protein CASSGRTSGANVYEQYF.

The chain recombines TRBV7-8 with TRBJ1-4; D remains ambiguous. This CDR3 contains 13 residues. The germline gives CDR1 SGHVS, CDR2 FQNEAQ. Trimming pared 2 bases from V and 8 bases from J, leaving 9 bases between. CDR3 loop: CASSLSRGEKLFF. CDR3 DNA sequence: TGTGCCAGCAGCTTATCTCGTGGCGAAAAACTGTTTTTT.